The source of this TCR beta chain is a study of control samples from healthy donors and cancer patients. Trimming shortened V by 8 bases and J by 6 bases, and 11 bases separated the two germline ends. This CDR3 comprises 13 residues. Germline CDR1 MNHEY, CDR2 SVGAGI. This clone showed up just once. Using immunoSEQ multiplex PCR, the repertoire was profiled, and TCRdb retains in-frame clones only, with some absent. The table shows fewer than 200,000 clones, with roughly 94% occurring only once. Sequencing used PBMCs. The rearrangement links TRBV6-5 to TRBJ1-6, with D possibly matching TRBD1 (5 bases). The TCR was taken from a man between 60 and 70 years old with colorectal cancer. In DNA form, the CDR3 reads TGTGCCAGCTGTAGGGGACTTAATTCACCCCTCCACTTT. The encoded protein is CASCRGLNSPLHF.